The 9 T cell receptor beta chains below were found in one sample sequenced in a study of graft-versus-host responses after intestinal transplantation. These receptors' antigens are unknown. The assay was immunoSEQ multiplex PCR, and TCRdb's table has in-frame clones only and misses some. Of around 49,000 clones listed, roughly 90% are singletons. The material sequenced was unstimulated CD4+ T cells sorted from spleen or lymph node cells, taken before transplant. The receptors were sampled from a human donor who was the organ donor for an intestinal transplant.

The chain uses TRBV5-1 and TRBJ2-2, with D possibly being TRBD2 (5 bases). The germline V gene has CDR1 SGHRS and CDR2 YFSETQ. This CDR3 comprises 15 residues. V was clipped by 1 base and J by 4 bases, with 11 bases between them. The DNA for the CDR3 is TGCGCCAGCAGCTTGCTAAGGGCGGGCACCGGGGAGCTGTTTTTT. Translation: CASSLLRAGTGELFF.

The chain links TRBV5-1 to TRBJ2-7, with a possible D match to TRBD1 (5 bases). The CDR3 is 14 residues long. V gave up 2 bases and J gave up 0 bases, with 9 bases separating them. Germline loops: CDR1 SGHRS, CDR2 YFSETQ. CDR3 region: CASSFIDSSYEQYF. The CDR3 nucleotides read TGCGCCAGCAGCTTTATCGACAGCTCCTACGAGCAGTACTTC.

This chain links TRBV9 with TRBJ1-5; 8 nucleotides align to TRBD1. Per the germline V gene, CDR1 is SGDLS and CDR2 is YYNGEE. With 0 bases clipped from V and 6 bases from J, the junction kept 5 bases outside the gene matches. The CDR3 contains 15 residues. The CDR3 region has the DNA TGTGCCAGCAGCGTAGGCAGGGGGCATAGTCAGCCCCAGCATTTT. Translated: CASSVGRGHSQPQHF.

V gene TRBV5-1 combines with J gene TRBJ1-3; 9 bases map to TRBD1. With V trimmed by 2 bases and J by 7 bases, 4 bases remained unmatched. The germline V gene encodes CDR1 SGHRS and CDR2 YFSETQ. The CDR3 totals 14 residues. The CDR3 is CASSFGTGRNTIYF. CDR3 bases: TGCGCCAGCAGCTTCGGGACAGGGAGGAACACCATATATTTT.

A few counts support this clone. This chain uses TRBV9 with TRBJ2-5; the match to TRBD2 covers 8 bases. V lost 4 bases and J lost 7; bases outside the gene matches: 18. Germline V gives CDR1 SGDLS, CDR2 YYNGEE. The CDR3 extends over 17 amino acids. CDR3 in amino acids: CASSKTTQGTRQGTQYF. The DNA for the CDR3 is TGTGCCAGCAGCAAAACAACCCAGGGGACTAGGCAGGGGACCCAGTACTTC.

This clone was found a few times. The chain is built from TRBV6-5 and TRBJ1-5; D not resolved. The germline V and J ends were trimmed by 7 bases and 7 bases, with 14 bases remaining between them. Germline CDR1 is MNHEY and CDR2 is SVGAGI. This CDR3 has 13 residues. Written as DNA, the CDR3 is TGTGCCAGCACCCTCGGGTTTCGACAGCCCCAGCATTTT. Translation gives CASTLGFRQPQHF.

This clone was seen a handful of times. The chain recombines TRBV6-6 with TRBJ2-7, with 7 positions matching TRBD1. V lost 11 bases to trimming and J lost 0 bases; unmatched junction nucleotides: 4. CDR3 size: 12 residues. Germline lookup yields CDR1 MNHNY and CDR2 SVGAGI (reference sequence). The CDR3 protein is CAVGTASYEQYF. CDR3 DNA sequence: TGTGCCGTCGGGACAGCCTCCTACGAGCAGTACTTC.

The chain recombines TRBV28 with TRBJ2-1, with D hard to call. The V gene lost 8 bases and the J gene lost 1 base, with 3 bases spanning the gap. The CDR3 contains 11 residues. Germline V lookup: CDR1 MDHEN, CDR2 SYDVKM. In nucleotides, the CDR3 is TGTGCCAGCCTATCCTACAATGAGCAGTTCTTC. Protein sequence: CASLSYNEQFF.

The V gene is TRBV5-6, the J gene TRBJ2-7; 11 bases are shared with TRBD2. Per germline, CDR1 SGHDT and CDR2 YYEEEE. This CDR3 has 14 residues. V lost 4 bases and J lost 3; bases outside the gene matches: 3. CDR3 amino acids: CASSPGTSGYEQYF. The CDR3 DNA reads TGTGCCAGCAGCCCCGGGACTAGCGGCTACGAGCAGTACTTC.